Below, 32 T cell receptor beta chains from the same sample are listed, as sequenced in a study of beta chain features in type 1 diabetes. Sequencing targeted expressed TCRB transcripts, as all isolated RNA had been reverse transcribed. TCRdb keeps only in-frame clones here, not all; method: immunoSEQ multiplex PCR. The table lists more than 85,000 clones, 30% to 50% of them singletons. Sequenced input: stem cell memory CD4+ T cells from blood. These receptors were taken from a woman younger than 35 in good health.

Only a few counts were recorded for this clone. The DNA for the CDR3 is TGTGCCAGCAGCCATCCGGGACTAGCGGACAACACAGATACGCAGTATTTT. This gives the protein CASSHPGLADNTDTQYF. The chain combines TRBV14 with TRBJ2-3; TRBD2 matches 11 bases. CDR1 SGHDN and CDR2 FVKESK come from the germline V gene. The junction had 7 bases not matched to a gene; V was cut back by 3 bases and J by 2 bases. This CDR3 is 17 amino acids long.

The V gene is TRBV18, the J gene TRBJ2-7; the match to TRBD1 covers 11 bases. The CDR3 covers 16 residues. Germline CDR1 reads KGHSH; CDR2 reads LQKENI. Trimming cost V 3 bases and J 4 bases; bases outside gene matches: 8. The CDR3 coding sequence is TGTGCCAGCTCACCTCTACGGACAGGGGGCAAATACGAGCAGTACTTC. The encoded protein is CASSPLRTGGKYEQYF.

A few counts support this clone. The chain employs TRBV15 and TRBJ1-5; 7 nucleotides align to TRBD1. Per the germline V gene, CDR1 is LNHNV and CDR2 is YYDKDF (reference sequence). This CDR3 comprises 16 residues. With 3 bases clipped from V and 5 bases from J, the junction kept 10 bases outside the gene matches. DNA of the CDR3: TGTGCCACCAGCAGGGATCTTACCAGGGGGGATCAGCCCCAGCATTTT. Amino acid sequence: CATSRDLTRGDQPQHF.

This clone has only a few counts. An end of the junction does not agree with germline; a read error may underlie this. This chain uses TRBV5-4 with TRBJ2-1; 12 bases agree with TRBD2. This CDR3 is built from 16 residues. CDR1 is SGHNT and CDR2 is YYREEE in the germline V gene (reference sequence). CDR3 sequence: CASSLGLAGNYHEQFF. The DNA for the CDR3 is TGTGCCAGCAGCTTAGGACTAGCGGGAAACTACCATGAGCAGTTCTTC.

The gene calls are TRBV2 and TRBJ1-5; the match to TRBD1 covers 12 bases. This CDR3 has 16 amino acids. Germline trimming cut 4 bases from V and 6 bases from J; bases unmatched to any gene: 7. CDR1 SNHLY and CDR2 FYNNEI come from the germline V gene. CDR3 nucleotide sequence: TGTGCCAGCAGTGCCCCGGGACAGGGGGCCAGTCAGCCCCAGCATTTT. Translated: CASSAPGQGASQPQHF.

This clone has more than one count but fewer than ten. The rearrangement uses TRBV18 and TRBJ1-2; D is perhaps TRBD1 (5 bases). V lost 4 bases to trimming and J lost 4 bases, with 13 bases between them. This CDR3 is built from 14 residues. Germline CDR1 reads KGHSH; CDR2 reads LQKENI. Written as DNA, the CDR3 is TGTGCCAGCTCACTGGGGCCAGCCCTCTATGGCTACACCTTC. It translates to CASSLGPALYGYTF.

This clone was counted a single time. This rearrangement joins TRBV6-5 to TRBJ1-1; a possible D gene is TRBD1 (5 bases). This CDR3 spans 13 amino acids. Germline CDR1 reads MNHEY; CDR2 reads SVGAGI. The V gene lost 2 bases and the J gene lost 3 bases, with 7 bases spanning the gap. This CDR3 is CASSYVRDTEAFF. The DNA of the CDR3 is TGTGCCAGCAGTTACGTCAGGGACACTGAAGCTTTCTTT.

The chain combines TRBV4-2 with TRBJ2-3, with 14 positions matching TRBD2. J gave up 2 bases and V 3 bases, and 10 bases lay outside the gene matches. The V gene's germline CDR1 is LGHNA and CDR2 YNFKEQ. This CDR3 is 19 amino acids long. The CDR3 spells CASSQGTWTSGRFTDTQYF. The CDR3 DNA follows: TGTGCCAGCAGCCAGGGTACCTGGACTAGCGGGAGGTTCACAGATACGCAGTATTTT.

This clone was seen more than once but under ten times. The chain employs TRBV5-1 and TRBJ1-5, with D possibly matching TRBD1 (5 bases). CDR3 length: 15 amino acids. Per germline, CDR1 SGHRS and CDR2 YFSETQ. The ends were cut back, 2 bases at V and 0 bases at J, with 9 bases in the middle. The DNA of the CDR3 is TGCGCCAGCAGCTTTGGGGGGGATAGCAATCAGCCCCAGCATTTT. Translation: CASSFGGDSNQPQHF.

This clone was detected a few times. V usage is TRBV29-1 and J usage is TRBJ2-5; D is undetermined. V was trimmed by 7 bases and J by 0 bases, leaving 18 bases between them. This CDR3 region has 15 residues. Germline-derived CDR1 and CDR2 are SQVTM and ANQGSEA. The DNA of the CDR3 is TGCAGCGGGAATCGACTCCGGCCATACCAAGAGACCCAGTACTTC. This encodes CSGNRLRPYQETQYF.

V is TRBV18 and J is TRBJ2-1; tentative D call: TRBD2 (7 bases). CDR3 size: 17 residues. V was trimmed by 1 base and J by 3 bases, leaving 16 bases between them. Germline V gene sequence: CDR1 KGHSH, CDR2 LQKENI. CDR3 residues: CASSPLVKGGVYNEQFF. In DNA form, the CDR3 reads TGTGCCAGCTCACCACTGGTTAAAGGGGGGGTCTACAATGAGCAGTTCTTC. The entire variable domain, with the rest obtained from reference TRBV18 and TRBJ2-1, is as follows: NAGVMQNPRHLVRRRGQEARLRCSPMKGHSHVYWYRQLPEEGLKFMVYLQKENIIDESGMPKERFSAEFPKEGPSILRIQQVVRGDSAAYFCASSPLVKGGVYNEQFFGPGTRLTVL.

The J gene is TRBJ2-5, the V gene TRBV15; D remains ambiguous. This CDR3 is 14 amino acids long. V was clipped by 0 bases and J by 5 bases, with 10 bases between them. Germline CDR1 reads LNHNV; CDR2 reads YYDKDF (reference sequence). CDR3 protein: CATSRDLSRETQYF. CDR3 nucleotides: TGTGCCACCAGCAGAGATCTGTCCCGGGAGACCCAGTACTTC.

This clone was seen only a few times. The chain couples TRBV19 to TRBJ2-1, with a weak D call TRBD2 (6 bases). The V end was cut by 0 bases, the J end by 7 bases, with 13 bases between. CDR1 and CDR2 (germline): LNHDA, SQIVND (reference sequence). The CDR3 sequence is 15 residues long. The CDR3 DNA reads TGTGCCAGTAGTATAGATTTAGGCGGGGCGAATGAGCAGTTCTTC. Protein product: CASSIDLGGANEQFF.

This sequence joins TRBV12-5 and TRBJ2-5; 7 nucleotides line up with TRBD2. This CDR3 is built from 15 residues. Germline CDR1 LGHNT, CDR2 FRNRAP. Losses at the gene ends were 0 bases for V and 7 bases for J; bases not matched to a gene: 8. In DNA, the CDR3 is TGTGCTAGTGGTTTGGTGACCGGCAGGGAGGGGACCCAGTACTTC. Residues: CASGLVTGREGTQYF.

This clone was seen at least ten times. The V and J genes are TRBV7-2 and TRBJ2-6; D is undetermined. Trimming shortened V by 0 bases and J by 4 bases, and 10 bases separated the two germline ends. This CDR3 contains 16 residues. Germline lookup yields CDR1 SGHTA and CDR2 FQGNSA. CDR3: CASSLASGSGANVLTF. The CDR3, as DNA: TGTGCCAGCAGCTTAGCGTCGGGTTCGGGGGCCAACGTCCTGACTTTC.

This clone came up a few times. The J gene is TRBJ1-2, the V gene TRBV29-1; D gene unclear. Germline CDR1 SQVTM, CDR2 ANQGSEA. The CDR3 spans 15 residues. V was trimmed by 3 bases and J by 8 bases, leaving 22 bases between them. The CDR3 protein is CSVDLLLAQRIGYTF. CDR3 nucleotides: TGCAGCGTTGACCTACTACTCGCTCAGAGGATAGGCTACACCTTC.

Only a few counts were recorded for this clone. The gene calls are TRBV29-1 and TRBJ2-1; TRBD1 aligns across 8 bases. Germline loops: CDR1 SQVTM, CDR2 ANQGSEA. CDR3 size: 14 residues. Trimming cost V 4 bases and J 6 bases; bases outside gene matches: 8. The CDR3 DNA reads TGCAGCGTTGTTGGGCAGGGGGCCCTCAATGAGCAGTTCTTC. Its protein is CSVVGQGALNEQFF.

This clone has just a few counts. This chain's CDR3 is CASSSGGLQGASTDTQYF. DNA of the CDR3: TGTGCCAGCAGTTCGGGGGGGCTACAGGGAGCTAGCACAGATACGCAGTATTTT. The chain combines TRBV28 with TRBJ2-3, with 8 bases lining up with TRBD2. The V and J ends lost 4 bases and 0 bases, in that order; junction bases with no gene match: 12. From germline, CDR1 is MDHEN and CDR2 SYDVKM. The CDR3 sequence is 18 residues long.

For the CDR3, the DNA is TGCGCCAGCAGCTGGGGACAGACAAAGAACACTGAAGCTTTCTTT. Its translation is CASSWGQTKNTEAFF. This chain connects TRBV5-1 to TRBJ1-1; 7 nucleotides align to TRBD1. J lost 1 base, V lost 3 bases, and 6 bases had no gene match. The CDR3 covers 15 residues. Germline CDR1 SGHRS, CDR2 YFSETQ.

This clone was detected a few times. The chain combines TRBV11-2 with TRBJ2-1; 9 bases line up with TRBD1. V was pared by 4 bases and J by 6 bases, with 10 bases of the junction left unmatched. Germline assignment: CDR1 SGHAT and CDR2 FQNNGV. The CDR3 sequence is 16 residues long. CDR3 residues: CASSSHWDRALNEQFF. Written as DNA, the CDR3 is TGTGCCAGCAGCTCACATTGGGACAGGGCCCTCAATGAGCAGTTCTTC.

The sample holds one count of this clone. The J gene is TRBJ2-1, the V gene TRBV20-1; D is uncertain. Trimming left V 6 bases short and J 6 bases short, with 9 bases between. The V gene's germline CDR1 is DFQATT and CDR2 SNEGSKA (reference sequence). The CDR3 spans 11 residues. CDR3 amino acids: CSAPGINEQFF. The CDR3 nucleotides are TGCAGTGCCCCTGGCATCAATGAGCAGTTCTTC.

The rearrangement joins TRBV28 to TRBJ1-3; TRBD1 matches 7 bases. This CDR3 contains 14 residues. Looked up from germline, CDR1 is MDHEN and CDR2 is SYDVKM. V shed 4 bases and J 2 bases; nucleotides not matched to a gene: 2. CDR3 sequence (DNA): TGTGCCAGCAGTTCGACAGGGACTGGAAACACCATATATTTT. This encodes CASSSTGTGNTIYF.

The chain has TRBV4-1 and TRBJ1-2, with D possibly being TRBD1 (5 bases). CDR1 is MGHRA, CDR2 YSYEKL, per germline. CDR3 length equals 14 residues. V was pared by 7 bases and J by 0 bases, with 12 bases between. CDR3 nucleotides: TGCGCCAGCAAGGAGGGGTGGTCTAACTATGGCTACACCTTC. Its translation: CASKEGWSNYGYTF.

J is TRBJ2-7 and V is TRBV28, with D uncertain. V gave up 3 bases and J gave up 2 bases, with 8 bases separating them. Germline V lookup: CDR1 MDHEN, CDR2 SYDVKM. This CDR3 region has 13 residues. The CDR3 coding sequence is TGTGCCAGCAGTTTGGAACAGCCCTACGAGCAGTACTTC. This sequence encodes CASSLEQPYEQYF.

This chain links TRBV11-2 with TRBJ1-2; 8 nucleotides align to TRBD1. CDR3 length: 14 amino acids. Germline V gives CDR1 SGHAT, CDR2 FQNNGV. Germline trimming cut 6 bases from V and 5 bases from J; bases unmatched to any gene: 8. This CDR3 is CASRPGQGLYGYTF. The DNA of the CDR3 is TGTGCCAGCAGACCCGGACAGGGTCTTTATGGCTACACCTTC.

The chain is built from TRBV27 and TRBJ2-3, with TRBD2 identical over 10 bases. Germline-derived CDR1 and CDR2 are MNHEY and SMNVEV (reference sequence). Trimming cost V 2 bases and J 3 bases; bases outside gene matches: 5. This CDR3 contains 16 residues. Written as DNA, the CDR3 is TGTGCCAGCAGTTTAAGACTAGCGGGTGGAACAGATACGCAGTATTTT. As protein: CASSLRLAGGTDTQYF.

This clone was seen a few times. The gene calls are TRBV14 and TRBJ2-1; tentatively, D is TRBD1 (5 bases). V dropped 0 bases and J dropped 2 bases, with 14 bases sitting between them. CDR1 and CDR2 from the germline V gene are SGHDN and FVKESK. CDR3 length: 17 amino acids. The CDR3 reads CASSQDFGRVAYNEQFF. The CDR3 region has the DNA TGTGCCAGCAGCCAAGATTTTGGCAGGGTGGCCTACAATGAGCAGTTCTTC.

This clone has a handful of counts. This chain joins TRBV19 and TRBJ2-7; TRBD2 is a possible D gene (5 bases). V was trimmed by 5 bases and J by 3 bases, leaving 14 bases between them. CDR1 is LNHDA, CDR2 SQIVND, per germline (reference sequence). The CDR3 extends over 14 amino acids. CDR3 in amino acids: CASSLAGHRYEQYF. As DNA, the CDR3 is TGTGCCAGTAGTCTGGCGGGCCACCGCTACGAGCAGTACTTC.

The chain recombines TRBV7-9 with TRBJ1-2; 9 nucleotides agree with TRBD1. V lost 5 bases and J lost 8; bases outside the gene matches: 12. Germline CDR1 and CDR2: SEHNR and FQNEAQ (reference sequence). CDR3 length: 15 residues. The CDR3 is CASSLPGTGSLGYTF. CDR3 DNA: TGTGCCAGCAGCCTGCCCGGGACAGGGAGTTTGGGCTACACCTTC. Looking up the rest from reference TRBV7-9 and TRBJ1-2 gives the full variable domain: DTGVSQNPRHKITKRGQNVTFRCDPISEHNRLYWYRQTLGQGPEFLTYFQNEAQLEKSRLLSDRFSAERPKGSFSTLEIQRTEQGDSAMYLCASSLPGTGSLGYTFGSGTRLTVV.

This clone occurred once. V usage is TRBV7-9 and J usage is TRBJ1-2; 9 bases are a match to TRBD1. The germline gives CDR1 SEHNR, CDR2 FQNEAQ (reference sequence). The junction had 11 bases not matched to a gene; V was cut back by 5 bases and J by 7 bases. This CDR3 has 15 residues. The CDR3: CASSTNRGRGFGYTF. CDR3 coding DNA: TGTGCCAGCAGCACGAACAGGGGGCGCGGGTTTGGCTACACCTTC. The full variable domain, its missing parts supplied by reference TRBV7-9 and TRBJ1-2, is DTGVSQNPRHKITKRGQNVTFRCDPISEHNRLYWYRQTLGQGPEFLTYFQNEAQLEKSRLLSDRFSAERPKGSFSTLEIQRTEQGDSAMYLCASSTNRGRGFGYTFGSGTRLTVV.

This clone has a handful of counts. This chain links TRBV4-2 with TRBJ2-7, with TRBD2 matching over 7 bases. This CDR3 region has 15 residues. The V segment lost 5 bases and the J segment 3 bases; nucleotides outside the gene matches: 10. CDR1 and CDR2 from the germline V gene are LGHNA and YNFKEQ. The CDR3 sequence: CASSKRWGGSYEQYF. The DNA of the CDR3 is TGTGCCAGCAGCAAGCGCTGGGGCGGGAGCTACGAGCAGTACTTC.

DNA of the CDR3: TGCGCCAGCAAGGAGGGATCAGCCGCCGGGGAGCTGTTTTTT. It codes for CASKEGSAAGELFF. The chain carries TRBV5-1 and TRBJ2-2; D possibly corresponds to TRBD2 (6 bases). Per the germline V gene, CDR1 is SGHRS and CDR2 is YFSETQ. The CDR3 is 14 amino acids. V gave up 6 bases and J gave up 6 bases, with 15 bases separating them.